This T cell receptor beta chain was recovered during a study of beta chain features in type 1 diabetes. About the research overall: Healthy donors, compared against patients, showed similar age, gender and cell yields.

The V and J ends lost 3 bases and 7 bases, in that order; junction bases with no gene match: 2. Per the germline V gene, CDR1 is SEHNR and CDR2 is FQNEAQ (reference sequence). CDR3 size: 14 residues. Each population that was sorted was more than 98% pure. With regard to this clone: The antigen remains undetermined.

General study results and limits: Among patients with Type 1 diabetes, TCRB CDR3s were moderately but significantly shorter in every one of the four CD4+ subsets. Shorter templates might be favored by PCR, equally in patients and controls.

The study reverse transcribed the entire isolated RNA, so it sequenced expressed TCRB transcripts. Profiling relied on immunoSEQ multiplex PCR, and the TCRdb table lists in-frame clones only, not all of them. The sample lists 630,000 or so clones; over 12% were seen once. The receptor's source is a man between 18 and 35 years old with type 1 diabetes. The sequenced sample consisted of naive CD4+ T cells from blood. The V and J genes are TRBV7-9 and TRBJ1-6; 8 bases line up with TRBD1. This chain's CDR3 is CASSLSGGNSPLHF. CDR3 nucleotide sequence: TGTGCCAGCAGCTTGTCAGGGGGCAATTCACCCCTCCACTTT.